This T cell receptor (beta chain) was documented in a study of control samples from healthy donors and cancer patients. The table came from immunoSEQ multiplex PCR; TCRdb's copy has only in-frame clones and leaves some out. The table has approximately 87,000 clones, over 85% seen once; the top ten hold around 1.3%. CDR3 length: 13 amino acids. V gave up 5 bases and J gave up 7 bases, with 14 bases separating them. Germline CDR1 is LNHDA and CDR2 is SQIVND (reference sequence). This TCR came from a woman in her thirties or forties with lung cancer. The rearrangement joins TRBV19 to TRBJ1-1; tentatively, D is TRBD1 (5 bases). The specimen sequenced was PBMCs. As DNA, the CDR3 is TGTGCCAGTAGTCCCTGGGACTTACGTGAAGCTTTCTTT. It specifies CASSPWDLREAFF.